A selection of T cell receptor beta chains follows, all from one sample in a study of T cells in Graves' hyperthyroidism and ophthalmopathy. TCRdb re-called the multiplex PCR reads through MiXCR, storing one row per CDR3 protein. The repertoire holds approximately 300,000 distinct CDR3 sequences, with about 18% as singletons. The sample taken for sequencing was blood. All receptors derive from a woman aged 55-69 years with Graves' ophthalmopathy. CDR3s include the opening cysteine and the closing phenylalanine or tryptophan. The D gene is left open where the match is weak. Some rows mark clone size as missing; the rest say once, few, many or name a class of expanded clone.

clone_size	v_call	d_call	j_call	cdr3_nt	cdr3_aa
many	TRBV12-3/TRBV12-4	TRBD2	TRBJ2-5	TGTGCCAGCAGTTCAGGGACTAGCGGGAGGAAGGGGGAGACCCAGTACTTC	CASSSGTSGRKGETQYF
many	TRBV11-2	TRBD2	TRBJ2-3	TGTGCCAGCAGCTTAGACGGGACTAGCGGGAGGGCCGCAGATACGCAGTATTTT	CASSLDGTSGRAADTQYF
few	TRBV4-3	.	TRBJ2-1	TGCGCCAGCAGCCAAGGATTTCAAGGGACCGGACACAAGCAGTTCTTC	CASSQGFQGTGHKQFF
.	TRBV28	TRBD2	TRBJ2-1	TGTGCCAGCAGTTCCCGACTAGCGGGACGCGATGAGCAGTTCTTC	CASSSRLAGRDEQFF
.	TRBV11-3	.	TRBJ2-1	TGCGCCAGCAGCTTGGAGGGGATCTCCTACAATGAGCAGTTCTTC	CASSLEGISYNEQFF
many	TRBV5-1	TRBD2	TRBJ2-7	TGCGCCAGCAGCTTCGGGACTAGCGGGAGAACGTACGAGCAGTACTTC	CASSFGTSGRTYEQYF
many	TRBV4-2	TRBD1	TRBJ2-7	TGTGCCAGCAGCCAAGAGTTCAGGGGGTACGAGCAGTACTTC	CASSQEFRGYEQYF
many	TRBV6-1	.	TRBJ1-2	TGTGCCAGCAGTGAAGCGAGGGCAGGGATTGGCTACACCTTC	CASSEARAGIGYTF
few	TRBV10-2	.	TRBJ2-3	TGCGCCAGCAGTGAGTCTATAAGGGGTGATACGCAGTATTTT	CASSESIRGDTQYF
many	TRBV3-1	.	TRBJ2-7	TGTGCCAGCAGCCAAGACTTCTCGTCCTACGAGCAGTACTTC	CASSQDFSSYEQYF
many	TRBV18	TRBD1	TRBJ2-2	TGTGCCAGCTCAACCCGGGACAGGGCCACCGGGGAGCTGTTTTTT	CASSTRDRATGELFF
.	TRBV6-1	.	TRBJ1-6	TGTGCCAGCAGCCCCGGCCCTTCGAGGGTCTATAATTCACCCCTCCACTTT	CASSPGPSRVYNSPLHF
few	TRBV5-6	.	TRBJ1-1	TGTGCCAGCAGCTTCGAGGGGCAGAACACTGAAGCTTTCTTT	CASSFEGQNTEAFF
many	TRBV27	.	TRBJ2-7	TGTGCCAGCAGTGAAAGTAGCGCCCACTCCTACGAGCAGTACTTC	CASSESSAHSYEQYF
many	TRBV28	TRBD1	TRBJ1-4	TGTGCCAGCAGCCTATCCGGACAGGGCGCGATCTGGGAAAAACTGTTTTTT	CASSLSGQGAIWEKLFF
.	TRBV4-3	TRBD2	TRBJ2-1	TGCGCCAGCAGCCAAGTAGGGCGGGAGGCTTACAATGAGCAGTTCTTC	CASSQVGREAYNEQFF
few	TRBV6-1	TRBD1	TRBJ1-1	TGTGCCAGCAACCCAGACAGGGCGAGGAACACTGAAGCTTTCTTT	CASNPDRARNTEAFF
.	TRBV20-1	.	TRBJ2-7	TGCAGTGCTAGAGTGATAGACAATTACGAGCAGTACTTC	CSARVIDNYEQYF
many	TRBV7-8	.	TRBJ2-5	TGTGCCAGCAGCTCCTTATCGGACACTCAAGAGACCCAGTACTTC	CASSSLSDTQETQYF
many	TRBV5-5	.	TRBJ2-2	TGTGCCAGCAGCTTAATGGCAGACACCGGGGAGCTGTTTTTT	CASSLMADTGELFF
.	TRBV6-6	TRBD2	TRBJ2-7	TGTGCCAGCAGTTACTCGACTAGCGGGGGCGAGCAGTACTTC	CASSYSTSGGEQYF
many	TRBV5-1	.	TRBJ2-1	TGCGCCAGCAGCTTGAACGCCTACTCCTACAATGAGCAGTTCTTC	CASSLNAYSYNEQFF
many	TRBV4-1	.	TRBJ1-2	TGCGCCAGCAGCCAAGAAAGTAGGCCGTCCTATGGCTACACCTTC	CASSQESRPSYGYTF
.	TRBV12-3/TRBV12-4	.	TRBJ2-7	TGTGCCAGCAGTTGGGGTCTGGGCGAGCAGTACTTC	CASSWGLGEQYF
.	TRBV6-5	.	TRBJ1-5	TGTGCCAGCAGTTACGGGTCAGGGGATGTTCAGCCCCAGCATTTT	CASSYGSGDVQPQHF
once	TRBV7-9	.	TRBJ1-2	TGTGCCAGCAGCCTAGGGGCGGCCTATGGCTACACCTTC	CASSLGAAYGYTF
many	TRBV3-1	.	TRBJ2-5	TGTGCCAGCAGCGCCAAAACGTTCGGGACACCCTCTGAGTACTTC	CASSAKTFGTPSEYF
many	TRBV7-9	TRBD1	TRBJ2-7	TGTGCCAGCAGGCCCGAGCGGACAGGGGGAACCTACGAGCAGTACTTC	CASRPERTGGTYEQYF
.	TRBV14	.	TRBJ2-2	TGTGCCAGCAGCCAAGCATATGGGGGCAGGGGTAGCACCGGGGAGCTGTTTTTT	CASSQAYGGRGSTGELFF
many	TRBV7-2	.	TRBJ2-3	TGTGCCAGCAGTTTCGCCCGAGGGGATACGCAGTATTTT	CASSFARGDTQYF
many	TRBV27	.	TRBJ2-7	TGTGCCAGCCGCTTAGGGGCCCCGGGTACCTACGAGCAGTACTTC	CASRLGAPGTYEQYF
many	TRBV3-1	.	TRBJ2-1	TGTGCCAGCAGCGCCTCGGGCGTCCGCTACAATGAGCAGTTCTTC	CASSASGVRYNEQFF
many	TRBV3-1	TRBD2	TRBJ2-3	TGTGCCAGCAGCCAAGAAGAGCGGGAGGGTGGTTCAGATACGCAGTATTTT	CASSQEEREGGSDTQYF
many	TRBV18	.	TRBJ2-4	TGTGCCAGCTCACCGGGACAACTAAACATTCAGTACTTC	CASSPGQLNIQYF
once	TRBV19	TRBD2	TRBJ2-5	TGTGCCAGTGAACCGGGACTAGCGGGAGAGGGTGAGACCCAGTACTTC	CASEPGLAGEGETQYF